This is a list of T cell receptor beta chains from one sample in a study of graft-versus-host responses after intestinal transplantation. The method was immunoSEQ multiplex PCR; TCRdb's version includes in-frame clones alone and lacks a portion of them. Of 100,000 or so clones in the sample, 80% to 95% were seen once. No antigen has been assigned to these receptors. The specimen was unstimulated CD4+ T cells sorted from spleen or lymph node cells, collected before intestinal transplant. The receptors were gathered from a human donor who received an intestinal transplant. The CDR3 runs from the conserved cysteine through the conserved F or W. The order of the fields is D gene, V gene, clone size, J gene, CDR3 protein, CDR3 DNA. D genes are given only for firm matches. Expanded clones get a size class; other rows say once, few or many, or leave the size out.

.	TRBV2	.	TRBJ1-1	CASTMNTEAFF	TGTGCCAGCACTATGAACACTGAAGCTTTCTTT
.	TRBV2	.	TRBJ2-1	CASPGSAYNEQFF	TGTGCCAGCCCGGGGTCTGCCTACAATGAGCAGTTCTTC
.	TRBV5-1	.	TRBJ2-5	CASSLMTGQETQYF	TGCGCCAGCAGCTTGATGACAGGCCAAGAGACCCAGTACTTC
.	TRBV7-9	.	TRBJ1-6	CASNPSQGDSPLHF	TGTGCCAGCAACCCGTCCCAAGGGGATTCACCCCTCCACTTT
TRBD2	TRBV7-9	once	TRBJ2-3	CASTDPASGSTDTQYF	TGTGCCAGCACCGACCCGGCTAGCGGGAGCACAGATACGCAGTATTTT
.	TRBV28	.	TRBJ1-4	CASSLGGKLFF	TGTGCCAGCAGTTTGGGAGGGAAACTGTTTTTT
TRBD1	TRBV2	.	TRBJ2-2	CASSELSGGPGTGELFF	TGTGCCAGCAGTGAACTCTCAGGGGGTCCGGGAACCGGGGAGCTGTTTTTT
.	TRBV7-3	.	TRBJ1-4	CASWRQEWSKLFF	TGTGCCTCTTGGAGACAGGAATGGTCCAAACTGTTTTTT
TRBD2	TRBV11-2	.	TRBJ2-7	CASSLSYLAGVRRRNF	TGTGCCAGCAGCTTAAGTTACCTAGCGGGAGTTCGCCGCCGGAACTTC
TRBD2	TRBV2	.	TRBJ2-1	CASSTIAGAFNEQFF	TGTGCCAGCAGTACAATAGCGGGAGCCTTCAATGAGCAGTTCTTC
.	TRBV30	.	TRBJ2-5	CAWSSPFGNQETQYF	TGTGCCTGGAGTTCCCCCTTCGGTAACCAAGAGACCCAGTACTTC
TRBD2	TRBV5-1	.	TRBJ2-1	CASSSGTSGSYEQFF	TGCGCCAGCAGCTCCGGGACTAGCGGGAGCTATGAGCAGTTCTTC
.	TRBV28	.	TRBJ2-2	CASSLGRNTGELFF	TGTGCCAGCAGTTTAGGGCGGAACACCGGGGAGCTGTTTTTT
TRBD2	TRBV27	once	TRBJ2-5	CASMKTSTETQYF	TGTGCCAGCATGAAGACTAGCACAGAGACCCAGTACTTC
.	TRBV7-8	.	TRBJ1-1	CASSPESRNTEAFF	TGTGCCAGCAGCCCCGAATCCAGGAACACTGAAGCTTTCTTT
TRBD1	TRBV30	.	TRBJ2-7	CAWRAGTEYEQYF	TGTGCCTGGAGGGCCGGGACAGAGTACGAGCAGTACTTC
TRBD1	TRBV5-6	.	TRBJ2-7	CASTFGDRPSYEQYF	TGTGCCAGCACCTTCGGGGACAGGCCCTCCTACGAGCAGTACTTC
TRBD2	TRBV6-5	.	TRBJ2-7	CASSPRRGIYEQYF	TGTGCCAGCAGCCCCAGGCGGGGGATCTACGAGCAGTACTTC
TRBD2	TRBV11-1	.	TRBJ2-1	CASSLGSGGDNEQFF	TGTGCCAGCAGCTTAGGCAGCGGGGGAGACAATGAGCAGTTCTTC
.	TRBV13	.	TRBJ1-3	CASSLRQASGNTIYF	TGTGCCAGCAGCTTAAGACAGGCTTCCGGAAACACCATATATTTT
.	TRBV11-1	.	TRBJ2-5	CASSLAYPGGTQYF	TGTGCCAGCAGCTTAGCGTACCCCGGAGGGACCCAGTACTTC
TRBD1	TRBV6-1	.	TRBJ2-7	CASSPRTGYAYEQYF	TGTGCCAGCAGTCCGCGGACAGGGTACGCCTACGAGCAGTACTTC
TRBD2	TRBV7-3	.	TRBJ2-5	CASSLGRGYQETQYF	TGTGCCAGCAGCTTAGGGCGGGGGTACCAAGAGACCCAGTACTTC
.	TRBV6-1	.	TRBJ1-4	CASSEVGGGDFEKLFF	TGTGCCAGCAGTGAAGTGGGGGGGGGCGATTTTGAAAAACTGTTTTTT
.	TRBV18	.	TRBJ2-2	CASSSTETTGELFF	TGTGCCAGCTCATCCACAGAAACCACCGGGGAGCTGTTTTTT
.	TRBV2	.	TRBJ2-1	CASSDLGQGLDNEQFF	TGTGCCAGCAGTGACCTGGGGCAGGGACTCGACAATGAGCAGTTCTTC
.	TRBV6-6	.	TRBJ2-5	CASSPGHWETQYF	TGTGCCAGCAGTCCAGGTCACTGGGAGACCCAGTACTTC
.	TRBV5-6	.	TRBJ1-6	CASSQLTGFNSPLHF	TGTGCCAGCAGCCAACTGACAGGTTTTAATTCACCCCTCCACTTT
.	TRBV2	once	TRBJ2-5	CASSVVTKQETQYF	TGTGCCAGCAGTGTTGTGACTAAGCAAGAGACCCAGTACTTC
TRBD2	TRBV9	.	TRBJ2-1	CASSPYPGLAGNEQFF	TGTGCCAGCAGCCCGTATCCGGGACTAGCGGGGAATGAGCAGTTCTTC
.	TRBV9	.	TRBJ2-5	CASTKTGGIQETQYF	TGTGCCAGCACCAAGACTGGAGGAATACAAGAGACCCAGTACTTC
TRBD2	TRBV7-2	once	TRBJ2-1	CASSPGGGSNEQFF	TGTGCCAGCAGCCCCGGGGGGGGTAGCAATGAGCAGTTCTTC
.	TRBV5-1	.	TRBJ1-1	CASSAKGDAEAFF	TGCGCCAGCAGCGCTAAGGGAGACGCTGAAGCTTTCTTT
TRBD1	TRBV7-9	.	TRBJ1-2	CASSDGTGGIGYTF	TGTGCCAGCAGCGACGGGACAGGGGGCATTGGCTACACCTTC
.	TRBV7-6	few	TRBJ1-3	CASSLMAGSRNTIYF	TGTGCCAGCAGCTTAATGGCGGGCAGTAGAAACACCATATATTTT
TRBD2	TRBV23-1	once	TRBJ2-1	CASSQAPAPALAGIYNEQFF	TGCGCCAGCAGTCAAGCCCCTGCGCCGGCTCTAGCGGGGATTTACAATGAGCAGTTCTTC
.	TRBV30	.	TRBJ1-1	CAWGGGGVLNTEAFF	TGTGCCTGGGGGGGAGGAGGGGTATTGAACACTGAAGCTTTCTTT
.	TRBV19	.	TRBJ2-3	CASSTRRASPRDTQYF	TGTGCCAGTAGTACCCGGAGGGCTTCTCCGAGGGATACGCAGTATTTT
.	TRBV7-3	.	TRBJ1-1	CASSLTFELNHYTEAFF	TGTGCCAGCAGCTTAACGTTTGAGTTGAACCACTACACTGAAGCTTTCTTT
.	TRBV27	.	TRBJ1-2	CASSYRDSYGYTF	TGTGCCAGCAGTTACCGGGACTCGTATGGCTACACCTTC